The 8 T cell receptor beta chains listed next were all sequenced from one sample in a study of a mutant IDH1 vaccine in newly diagnosed glioma. This table comes from immunoSEQ multiplex PCR, and its TCRdb copy is limited to in-frame clones, with some not included. The repertoire holds roughly 60,000 clones, with under 85% as singletons. Time point: week 11, during vaccination. Vaccination comprised doses that each held 300 ug of mutant IDH1 20-mer peptide, plus topical imiquimod. These receptors have no known antigen. The sequences come from PBMCs, collected from a glioma patient whose treatment included an IDH1 peptide vaccine. The receptors derive from a young man with glioma.

This clone is termed medium-sized. The rearrangement joins TRBV10-3 to TRBJ1-2; unclear D gene. In germline, CDR1 is ENHRY, CDR2 SYGVKD. The CDR3 has 15 residues. The germline V and J ends were trimmed by 0 bases and 3 bases, with 11 bases remaining between them. The CDR3 region has the DNA TGTGCCATCAGTGAGTCAGGTGGGGTCTACTATGGCTACACCTTC. Its protein is CAISESGGVYYGYTF.

V and J are TRBV28 and TRBJ1-5, with no clear D. CDR1 MDHEN and CDR2 SYDVKM come from the germline V gene. Between the trimmed V and J ends, which lost 7 bases and 7 bases, there was a span of 20 bases. This CDR3 region has 15 residues. The CDR3 coding sequence is TGTGCCAGCATCCTAGGCTCGGGGTATGGACAGCCCCAGCATTTT. It encodes CASILGSGYGQPQHF.

The rearrangement links TRBV6-6 to TRBJ1-1, with D uncertain. This CDR3 contains 15 residues. Looked up from germline, CDR1 is MNHNY and CDR2 is SVGAGI (reference sequence). Deletions cut 0 bases from V and 1 base from J, with 9 bases between. CDR3 protein: CASSYSTHANTEAFF. CDR3 sequence (DNA): TGTGCCAGCAGTTACTCGACACATGCGAACACTGAAGCTTTCTTT.

The chain employs TRBV12-5 and TRBJ2-7; perhaps TRBD1 as D (6 bases). Trimming removed 5 bases from V and 3 bases from J, with 17 bases in between. CDR1 and CDR2 from the germline V gene are LGHNT and FRNRAP. CDR3 length: 15 residues. The CDR3 is CASGQLPTGYYEQYF. The CDR3 nucleotides are TGTGCTAGTGGTCAGCTCCCGACAGGATACTACGAGCAGTACTTC.

This clone showed up just a few times. The chain joins TRBV7-9 to TRBJ1-2; 9 bases map to TRBD1. The CDR3 is made up of 16 amino acids. J gave up 4 bases and V 5 bases, and 11 bases lay outside the gene matches. CDR1 is SEHNR, CDR2 FQNEAQ, per germline (reference sequence). CDR3 protein: CASSPGTGKDPYGYTF. The CDR3 nucleotides read TGTGCCAGCAGCCCCGGGACAGGGAAGGACCCCTATGGCTACACCTTC.

The chain links TRBV29-1 to TRBJ1-1; no clear D. The length of the CDR3 is 12 residues. The V gene lost 6 bases and the J gene lost 0 bases, with 8 bases spanning the gap. The germline CDR1 and CDR2 sequences are SQVTM and ANQGSEA. CDR3 sequence (DNA): TGCAGCGTGGCCGTTATGAACACTGAAGCTTTCTTT. Its protein product is CSVAVMNTEAFF.

The chain uses TRBV2 and TRBJ2-5; 11 positions match TRBD1. CDR1 is SNHLY and CDR2 is FYNNEI in the germline V gene. With 6 bases clipped from V and 2 bases from J, the junction kept 5 bases outside the gene matches. The CDR3 extends over 15 amino acids. CDR3 nucleotides: TGTGCCAGCAGGAGGGACAGGGGGGGGCAAGAGACCCAGTACTTC. Translated, it gives CASRRDRGGQETQYF.

The chain has TRBV5-1 and TRBJ2-1; 9 nucleotides agree with TRBD1. Trimming removed 3 bases from V and 7 bases from J; junction bases left unmatched: 11. The CDR3 has 16 amino acids. CDR1 is SGHRS and CDR2 is YFSETQ in the germline V gene. The CDR3 DNA is TGCGCCAGCAGCTCCACCGGACAGGGGTTTCGGAATGAGCAGTTCTTC. This sequence encodes CASSSTGQGFRNEQFF.